This TCR beta chain was sequenced for a study of blood T cell repertoires in COVID-19. Study background: COVID-19 samples, acute and convalescent, were from the United States, Italy and Spain. The cDNA or gDNA used as material had been derived from T cells, B-cell-depleted T cells, or PBMCs.

V gave up 5 bases and J gave up 3 bases, with 19 bases separating them. CDR1 and CDR2 from the germline V gene are MNHEY and SMNVEV (reference sequence). The CDR3 has 16 residues. The authors' processing: Amplification of reference gene primers provided the estimated nucleated cell counts. Here immunoSEQ multiplex PCR was the method, and the copy in TCRdb shows in-frame clones only, minus some. D and trimming come from the DNA, and the V and J calls and clone size come from that table. The sample holds over 100,000 clones, approximately 89% seen once. Sequencing input: peripheral blood. V and J are TRBV27 and TRBJ1-2; TRBD1 might be the D (6 bases). The TCR sequence derives from a man between 40 and 49 years old with acute or convalescent COVID-19. CDR3 sequence: CASSLRPGRGDYGYTF. CDR3 bases: TGTGCCAGCAGTCTACGACCGGGCAGGGGAGACTATGGCTACACCTTC.